The 12 T cell receptor beta chains listed next were all sequenced from one sample in a study of Graves' ophthalmopathy and Graves' hyperthyroidism. Amplification targeted the TCR beta CDR3 regions, with RNA transcripts as the source material. HTBI-primed RT-PCR formed the first round, and a multiplex PCR formed the second. TCRdb analysed the multiplex PCR reads with MiXCR anew, one entry per CDR3 protein. The sample holds around 1.1 million distinct CDR3 sequences, about 40% seen once. The material sequenced was peripheral blood or thyroid tissue (not recorded which). These receptor sequences come from an adult man with Graves' hyperthyroidism.

The rearrangement uses TRBV9 and TRBJ1-1, with a tentative D call TRBD1 (6 bases). Germline V gives CDR1 SGDLS, CDR2 YYNGEE. CDR3 size: 15 residues. Deletions cut 3 bases from V and 0 bases from J, with 12 bases between. The CDR3 is CASSAQGFMNTEAFF. CDR3 nucleotides: TGTGCCAGCAGCGCACAGGGCTTTATGAACACTGAAGCTTTCTTT. Together with reference TRBV9 and TRBJ1-1, the CDR3 gives the full variable domain: DSGVTQTPKHLITATGQRVTLRCSPRSGDLSVYWYQQSLDQGLQFLIQYYNGEERAKGNILERFSAQQFPDLHSELNLSSLELGDSALYFCASSAQGFMNTEAFFGQGTRLTVV.

The table lists this clonotype with a few counts. The chain has TRBV6-6 and TRBJ2-5; 7 bases map to TRBD2. This CDR3 spans 13 amino acids. V lost 7 bases and J lost 5; bases outside the gene matches: 7. Germline V gene lookup returns CDR1 MNHNY and CDR2 SVGAGI (reference sequence). The chain's CDR3 is CASTETSKETQYF. The CDR3 nucleotides are TGTGCCAGCACCGAGACTAGCAAGGAGACCCAGTACTTC.

This clonotype showed up many times. This chain connects TRBV19 to TRBJ2-5; possibly TRBD2 for D (6 bases). The ends were cut back, 2 bases at V and 1 base at J, with 17 bases in the middle. From germline, CDR1 is LNHDA and CDR2 SQIVND (reference sequence). The CDR3 totals 17 residues. The CDR3 protein is CASSIPIGEASQETQYF. The DNA for the CDR3 is TGTGCCAGTAGTATACCAATCGGGGAGGCGTCCCAAGAGACCCAGTACTTC.

The rearrangement joins TRBV20-1 to TRBJ1-3; 8 bases match TRBD1. CDR1 is DFQATT, CDR2 SNEGSKA, per germline (reference sequence). This CDR3 is built from 15 residues. Trimming removed 6 bases from V and 4 bases from J; junction bases left unmatched: 11. CDR3 loop: CSATPIRTGGNTIYF. The CDR3 DNA is TGCAGTGCCACCCCAATCCGGACAGGGGGAAACACCATATATTTT.

Of note for this clonotype: With a much larger clone just one base away, this may be a read error. The chain couples TRBV10-2 to TRBJ1-2; tentatively, D is TRBD1 (6 bases). The CDR3 sequence is 15 residues long. Germline values: CDR1 WSHSY, CDR2 SAAADI. CDR3 amino acids: CANSGLEGHFYGYTF. The CDR3 bases are TGCGCCAACAGTGGTCTTGAGGGACACTTCTATGGCTACACCTTC.

This clonotype was recorded at least ten times. The CDR3 reads CSVEGLGSPSYEQYF. CDR3 nucleotides: TGCAGCGTTGAAGGACTCGGATCCCCGAGCTACGAGCAGTACTTC. The chain links TRBV29-1 to TRBJ2-7; D unresolved. CDR1 is SQVTM and CDR2 is ANQGSEA in the germline V gene. The V gene lost 1 base and the J gene lost 3 bases, with 16 bases spanning the gap. The CDR3 is made up of 15 amino acids.

The chain couples TRBV6-5 to TRBJ1-5; D not resolved. This CDR3 contains 15 residues. Germline V CDR1 and CDR2: MNHEY, SVGAGI. Trimming left V 2 bases short and J 2 bases short, with 10 bases between. CDR3 sequence (DNA): TGTGCCAGCAGTTACGTCGGAGGAGGCAATCAGCCCCAGCATTTT. This encodes CASSYVGGGNQPQHF.

This clonotype was counted many times. The chain carries TRBV10-3 and TRBJ2-5; D is unclear. Looked up from germline, CDR1 is ENHRY and CDR2 is SYGVKD. The CDR3 has 13 amino acids. The V and J ends lost 6 bases and 0 bases respectively, with 8 bases between them. Here the CDR3 reads CAIRDSNQETQYF. DNA for the CDR3: TGTGCCATCAGGGATAGCAACCAAGAGACCCAGTACTTC.

This clonotype was observed a handful of times. The rearrangement links TRBV15 to TRBJ1-3, with D possibly TRBD1 on 5 matching bases. Germline V gene sequence: CDR1 LNHNV, CDR2 YYDKDF (reference sequence). Between the trimmed V and J ends, which lost 0 bases and 3 bases, there was a span of 12 bases. This CDR3 spans 16 amino acids. In nucleotides, the CDR3 is TGTGCCACCAGCAGAGATCCGGTAGGACATGGAAACACCATATATTTT. Amino acids: CATSRDPVGHGNTIYF.

This clonotype was seen once. This chain joins TRBV29-1 and TRBJ1-1, with D perhaps matching TRBD1 (5 bases). The CDR3 has 13 amino acids. From germline, CDR1 is SQVTM and CDR2 ANQGSEA. Trimming removed 3 bases from V and 4 bases from J, with 12 bases in between. For the CDR3, the DNA is TGCAGCGTTGAGGGCCGGGGGGGCACTGAAGCTTTCTTT. Translating gives CSVEGRGGTEAFF.

This clonotype was found a few times. The V and J genes are TRBV24-1 and TRBJ1-1, with unresolved D. The CDR3 consists of 13 residues. The germline gives CDR1 KGHDR, CDR2 SFDVKD. The V end was cut by 4 bases, the J end by 2 bases, with 7 bases between. This CDR3 reads CATSEGTNTEAFF. In nucleotides, the CDR3 is TGTGCCACCAGTGAAGGCACCAACACTGAAGCTTTCTTT.

V gene TRBV9 combines with J gene TRBJ2-3, with 14 nucleotides matching TRBD2. The CDR3 sequence is 16 residues long. Germline V CDR1 and CDR2: SGDLS, YYNGEE. V trimming: 3 bases; J trimming: 7 bases; junction bases outside the gene matches: 7. This CDR3 reads CASSGLAGGPSNTQYF. CDR3 coding DNA: TGTGCCAGCAGCGGACTAGCGGGAGGGCCATCGAATACGCAGTATTTT.